One T cell receptor (beta chain) is described in this entry. It has no known antigen specificity. Nothing much larger sits one base from this clone, and base qualities are not available. The V and J ends are trimmed by 0 bases and 4 bases, leaving 15 bases between them. Spanning cysteine to phenylalanine, the CDR3 consists of 17 amino acids. Just CDR3 DNA is preserved here, 51 bases in frame from base 1. CDR1 and CDR2 were assigned from the germline V gene (reference sequence) as MNHEY and SMNVEV. The record originates from a study of blood T cell repertoires in COVID-19 (dated by TCRdb to between 2020 and 2021). At the level of the whole study: The collaborator samples originated in the United States, Italy and Spain and spanned the acute and convalescent phases of COVID-19. The material from the prospective study consisted of cDNA or gDNA derived from T cells, B-cell-depleted T cells, or PBMCs. Subjects who had been exposed to COVID-19, were actively infected with it, or had recovered from it provided the deeply sampled blood TCRbeta repertoires that made up the dataset. The repertoires were made available in a free public database intended to serve as a resource for research on the immune response to SARS-CoV-2. The samples were drawn from two sources: the first 160 participants of the ongoing ImmuneRACE study, and 1,000 to 1,500 subjects contributed by 6 global collaborators. The sample metadata nearly always contained a de-identified subject ID, COVID-19 status, age in years and sex. Where available, HLA class I and class II types were obtained from metadata supplied by the sample provider rather than from assay-based typing.

The immunoSEQ Assay, a bias-controlled multiplex PCR, was used to amplify TCRbeta CDR3 regions from genomic DNA. As for the authors' bioinformatics: The number of nucleated cells in each sample was estimated from the amplification of reference gene primers within the assay. To quantify the absolute abundance of each unique TCRbeta CDR3 rearrangement, sequence reads were collapsed and filtered. For each sample, productive Simpson clonality was calculated by taking the square root of Simpson's diversity index across productive rearrangements. The clones in this table, taken by TCRdb from immuneACCESS, are in-frame only. Not every clone is retained; where verified, under half of the shortfall comes from an unresolved V gene, and the cause of the rest is unknown. That table furnishes V, J and clone size, whereas the DNA furnished D and trimming. This sample gives about 330,000 clones in total; approximately 88% of them show up just once. Roughly 4% of the sample is in the top ten clones.

General study outcomes and caveats: The quantity of clinical and demographic metadata differed by source and by participant and was supplied without curation.

The collaborating institutions used their own protocols to collect whole blood in K2EDTA tubes. Collaborator samples were shipped for TCRbeta analysis as frozen whole blood, isolated PBMCs, or DNA extracted from either sample type. This clonotype was sampled from a woman aged 45-59 years with active or convalescent COVID-19. Sequenced sample: peripheral blood. This chain is built from TRBV27 and TRBJ2-2; 6 matching bases give a weak D call of TRBD2. The CDR3 protein is CASSLSPRTGGTGELFF. The DNA sequence is TGTGCCAGCAGTTTATCGCCTAGGACCGGGGGCACCGGGGAGCTGTTTTTT.